The entry below gives a single T cell receptor beta chain sequence along with its context. Its specificity is not known. Germline V CDR1 and CDR2: MDHEN, SYDVKM. CDR3 size: 16 residues. Trimming removed 0 bases at V and 1 base at J, with 10 bases between. The data derive from a study of T cell repertoires and Cas9 in healthy adults. Sequencing used immunoSEQ multiplex PCR; TCRdb keeps in-frame clones, though not all of them. The sample consists of tens of thousands of clones, around 92% of them appearing once. Overall study results and limits: Reportedly, SpCas9-reactive effector T cell proliferation and function were mitigated by SpCas9-reactive Tregs in vitro.

The sample consisted of CD4+ effector T cells (CD127+, CD25-, CD137-, CD154-) from PBMCs; culture status not recorded. The gene calls are TRBV28 and TRBJ1-5; a possible D gene is TRBD1 (5 bases). The sequence came from a human donor in good health. The CDR3 coding sequence is TGTGCCAGCAGTTTATGGCGGGGACCGAGCAATCAGCCCCAGCATTTT. It yields the protein CASSLWRGPSNQPQHF.